The 8 T cell receptor beta chains in this list originate from one sample, sequenced in a study of blood T cell repertoires in COVID-19. TCRdb's table, derived via immunoSEQ multiplex PCR, lists solely in-frame clones and lacks some. This sample has around 66,000 clones; 87% occur once, and the top ten carry roughly 6.6%. Sequences were obtained from peripheral blood. The receptors derive from a man in his fifties or sixties with acute or convalescent COVID-19.

CDR3 bases: TGTGCCAGCAGCTTTCGGACAGGAGCTTCACCCCTCCACTTT. Protein product: CASSFRTGASPLHF. The chain employs TRBV5-8 and TRBJ1-6, with 7 positions matching TRBD1. The V gene end was trimmed by 2 bases and the J gene end by 9 bases; junction bases not matched to a gene: 5. The CDR3 contains 14 residues. The V gene's germline CDR1 is SGHTS and CDR2 YDEGEE.

This chain uses TRBV10-1 with TRBJ2-1, with TRBD1 identical over 9 bases. CDR1 WNHNN and CDR2 SYGVQD come from the germline V gene (reference sequence). Trimming at V came to 4 bases and at J to 9 bases, leaving 7 bases not matched to a gene. The CDR3 length is 14 residues. Here the CDR3 reads CASSGPDRGGEQFF. CDR3 nucleotides: TGCGCCAGCAGTGGACCGGACAGGGGAGGTGAGCAGTTCTTC.

The chain uses TRBV11-2 and TRBJ1-2; 10 bases are shared with TRBD1. CDR3 length: 15 residues. Losses at the gene ends were 4 bases for V and 8 bases for J; bases not matched to a gene: 10. The germline gives CDR1 SGHAT, CDR2 FQNNGV. The CDR3: CASSSLRDRGGGYTF. The CDR3 DNA sequence: TGTGCCAGCAGCTCCCTACGGGACAGGGGAGGGGGCTACACCTTC.

This chain connects TRBV5-1 to TRBJ2-2, with TRBD1 as a possible D gene (6 bases). The CDR3 consists of 19 residues. Trimming took off 0 bases at V and 0 bases at J, with 18 bases between the two ends. Germline CDR1 SGHRS, CDR2 YFSETQ. CDR3 sequence (DNA): TGCGCCAGCAGCTTGGGCGACAGGACTCTAGACCCGAACACCGGGGAGCTGTTTTTT. Encoded protein: CASSLGDRTLDPNTGELFF.

The CDR3 region is CASSFSQGALYGYTF. The CDR3 region has the DNA TGTGCCAGCAGTTTTTCCCAGGGGGCGTTATATGGCTACACCTTC. The chain carries TRBV6-2 or TRBV6-3 and TRBJ1-2, with TRBD1 matching 8 bases. The CDR3 has 15 amino acids. Germline CDR1 is MNHEY and CDR2 is SVGEGT. V lost 4 bases to trimming and J lost 5 bases; unmatched junction nucleotides: 9.

The gene calls are TRBV7-3 and TRBJ2-2, with D tentatively TRBD2 (7 bases). The CDR3 is 14 residues long. CDR1 and CDR2 (germline): SGHTA, FQGTGA. Trimming took 6 bases from V and 6 from J, leaving 14 bases between them. The CDR3 DNA reads as TGTGCCAGCAGACCCGGGGGGCGGTCCGGGGAGCTGTTTTTT. This translates into CASRPGGRSGELFF.

This chain links TRBV7-6 with TRBJ1-6, with a possible D match to TRBD1 (5 bases). CDR3 length: 14 residues. Germline loops: CDR1 SGHVS, CDR2 FNYEAQ. V shed 5 bases and J shed 7 bases, with 12 bases lying between them. For the CDR3, the DNA is TGTGCCAGCAGCCAACTGACAGTGAATTCACCCCTCCACTTT. Translating gives CASSQLTVNSPLHF.

The rearrangement links TRBV30 to TRBJ1-4; 7 nucleotides align to TRBD1. The V gene's germline CDR1 is GTSNPN and CDR2 SVGIG (reference sequence). The CDR3 is 15 residues long. The ends lost 5 bases at V and 2 bases at J; junction bases unmatched: 8. The CDR3 nucleotides are TGTGCCTGGGGGTTCTCACAGGGGACTAATGAAAAACTGTTTTTT. Translation: CAWGFSQGTNEKLFF.